This TCR beta chain was sequenced during a study of T cells in localized non-small cell lung cancer. This table comes from immunoSEQ multiplex PCR, and its TCRdb copy is limited to in-frame clones, with some not included. Of 30,000 to 40,000 clones listed, roughly 86% were seen once; the top ten hold around 6.4%. This clonotype was sampled from a man aged 35-69 years with stage I lung adenocarcinoma. Specimen: peripheral blood, collected before any cancer treatment.

The CDR3 DNA reads as TGTGCCAGCAGCATCCAAAATCAGCCCCAGCATTTT. Encoded protein: CASSIQNQPQHF. The chain is built from TRBV13 and TRBJ1-5; D not resolved. This CDR3 spans 12 amino acids. CDR1 is PRHDT and CDR2 is FYEKMQ in the germline V gene (reference sequence). V gave up 5 bases and J gave up 4 bases, with 6 bases separating them.